Below, 14 T cell receptor beta chains from the same sample are listed, as sequenced in a study of blood T cell repertoires in COVID-19. Here immunoSEQ multiplex PCR was the method, and the copy in TCRdb shows in-frame clones only, minus some. The sample holds about 100,000 clones, more than 90% seen once. Material for sequencing was peripheral blood. The receptor source for this set is a man in his sixties or seventies with acute or convalescent COVID-19.

This rearrangement joins TRBV19 to TRBJ1-6; TRBD1 aligns across 10 bases. The germline CDR1 and CDR2 sequences are LNHDA and SQIVND (reference sequence). V was pared by 3 bases and J by 6 bases, with 5 bases of the junction left unmatched. The CDR3 spans 16 residues. CDR3 loop: CASSILGQGFNSPLHF. CDR3 nucleotides: TGTGCCAGTAGTATTTTGGGACAGGGGTTTAATTCACCCCTCCACTTT. Full variable domain (remainder filled in from reference TRBV19 and TRBJ1-6): DGGITQSPKYLFRKEGQNVTLSCEQNLNHDAMYWYRQDPGQGLRLIYYSQIVNDFQKGDIAEGYSVSREKKESFPLTVTSAQKNPTAFYLCASSILGQGFNSPLHFGNGTRLTVT.

CDR3 in amino acids: CASSLVLAGWSDEQFF. The CDR3 DNA reads TGTGCCAGCAGCTTAGTACTAGCGGGATGGTCGGATGAGCAGTTCTTC. This sequence joins TRBV7-9 and TRBJ2-1; 10 bases are a match to TRBD2. The CDR3 has 16 residues. Germline-derived CDR1 and CDR2 are SEHNR and FQNEAQ (reference sequence). V shed 1 base and J 8 bases; nucleotides not matched to a gene: 8.

The rearrangement joins TRBV5-1 to TRBJ2-1; TRBD1 matches at 9 bases. The germline V gene encodes CDR1 SGHRS and CDR2 YFSETQ. With V trimmed by 3 bases and J by 12 bases, 4 bases remained unmatched. The CDR3 is 12 amino acids. This CDR3 is CASSWDRVGQFF. Written as DNA, the CDR3 is TGCGCCAGCAGCTGGGACAGGGTAGGGCAGTTCTTC.

This clone has just one count. The rearrangement links TRBV5-1 to TRBJ1-2; tentative D call: TRBD1 (6 bases). The V and J ends lost 4 bases and 5 bases respectively, with 15 bases between them. The germline V gene has CDR1 SGHRS and CDR2 YFSETQ. This CDR3 has 14 amino acids. The DNA for the CDR3 is TGCGCCAGCAGCCCTCCCGGGACATTTTATGGCTACACCTTC. Its translation: CASSPPGTFYGYTF.

J is TRBJ1-4 and V is TRBV11-3; possible D gene TRBD1, 6 bases. Germline lookup yields CDR1 SGHNT and CDR2 YENEEA. V shed 4 bases and J shed 3 bases, with 9 bases lying between them. CDR3 length equals 14 residues. The CDR3 coding sequence is TGTGCCAGCAGCTCGAGGGGGTCTAATGAAAAACTGTTTTTT. Protein: CASSSRGSNEKLFF.

The chain combines TRBV19 with TRBJ1-3; TRBD1 matches at 7 bases. The V and J ends lost 3 bases and 0 bases, in that order; junction bases with no gene match: 14. This CDR3 has 19 residues. Per germline, CDR1 LNHDA and CDR2 SQIVND (reference sequence). The CDR3 sequence is CASSMRATGVGLSGNTIYF. In DNA, the CDR3 is TGTGCCAGTAGTATGAGGGCCACAGGGGTCGGGCTCTCTGGAAACACCATATATTTT.

The CDR3 region is CASSQKGDECQWNSPLHF. The CDR3 coding sequence is TGCGCCAGCAGTCAAAAGGGGGATGAGTGTCAGTGGAATTCACCCCTCCACTTT. The chain joins TRBV23-1 to TRBJ1-6, with a possible D match to TRBD1 (6 bases). TRBV23-1 is noted as an ORF with a role that remains uncertain. V lost 2 bases to trimming and J lost 7 bases, with 21 bases between them. CDR3 length: 18 amino acids.

The chain is built from TRBV19 and TRBJ1-2, with TRBD1 matching over 8 bases. The germline V gene encodes CDR1 LNHDA and CDR2 SQIVND (reference sequence). V shed 6 bases, J shed 6 bases, and the junction held 6 bases outside the gene matches. The CDR3 contains 13 residues. In DNA form, the CDR3 reads TGTGCCAGTAGCTCTGGACAGGGCGATGGCTACACCTTC. It yields the protein CASSSGQGDGYTF.

The rearrangement joins TRBV7-8 to TRBJ2-7; D gene ambiguous. Trimming left V 1 base short and J 3 bases short, with 4 bases between. The CDR3 extends over 12 amino acids. Germline loops: CDR1 SGHVS, CDR2 FQNEAQ. This CDR3 reads CASSLGSYEQYF. CDR3 nucleotide sequence: TGTGCCAGCAGCTTAGGGAGCTACGAGCAGTACTTC.

The count of this clone is one. The rearrangement uses TRBV18 and TRBJ2-7; maybe TRBD1 (6 bases). The CDR3 length is 14 residues. Per the germline V gene, CDR1 is KGHSH and CDR2 is LQKENI. Between the trimmed V and J ends, which lost 3 bases and 2 bases, there was a span of 11 bases. The CDR3 bases are TGTGCCAGCTCACCCACAGGGTGGACCTACGAGCAGTACTTC. Its translation is CASSPTGWTYEQYF.

This chain uses TRBV11-2 with TRBJ1-2, with a possible D match to TRBD1 (5 bases). The CDR3 contains 16 residues. The germline V gene encodes CDR1 SGHAT and CDR2 FQNNGV. Trimming pared 0 bases from V and 4 bases from J, leaving 15 bases between. CDR3 amino acids: CASSLDSRQGGYGYTF. As DNA, the CDR3 is TGTGCCAGCAGCTTAGATTCCCGCCAGGGCGGCTATGGCTACACCTTC.

The V gene is TRBV19, the J gene TRBJ1-1; a possible D gene is TRBD1 (6 bases). CDR3 length: 16 residues. The ends were cut back, 6 bases at V and 4 bases at J, with 21 bases in the middle. The V gene's germline CDR1 is LNHDA and CDR2 SQIVND (reference sequence). CDR3 amino acids: CASRPHSGGLGTEAFF. CDR3 sequence (DNA): TGTGCCAGTAGGCCCCACAGCGGGGGGCTGGGCACTGAAGCTTTCTTT.

The rearrangement joins TRBV25-1 to TRBJ1-2, with D possibly matching TRBD1 (6 bases). With 1 base removed from V and 1 base from J, the gap between germline ends came to 10 bases. The CDR3 consists of 15 residues. Germline CDR1 is MGHDK and CDR2 is SYGVNS. This CDR3 is CASSESGRGNYGYTF. The CDR3 DNA is TGTGCCAGCAGTGAATCTGGCAGGGGTAACTATGGCTACACCTTC.

The chain uses TRBV11-1 and TRBJ2-5, with D possibly matching TRBD2 (5 bases). This CDR3 spans 14 amino acids. Germline V gene data show CDR1 as SGHAT and CDR2 as FQDESV (reference sequence). With 5 bases removed from V and 6 bases from J, the gap between germline ends came to 16 bases. CDR3 in DNA: TGTGCCAGCAGCCCCGCGGAGGATCGAAAGACCCAGTACTTC. Protein product: CASSPAEDRKTQYF.